A single sample gave rise to the 4 T cell receptor beta chains below, sequenced in a study of cytomegalovirus exposure and HLA in healthy donors. PCR involved 60 Vbeta and 13 Jbeta primers. TCRdb's copy holds only in-frame clones and misses some; the assay was immunoSEQ multiplex PCR. The sample consists of about 140,000 clones, approximately 82% of them appearing once. The sample was PBMCs. The receptor source for this set is a man in his forties in good health and CMV-seronegative.

The chain recombines TRBV7-3 with TRBJ2-5; TRBD2 matches at 7 bases. Germline CDR1 and CDR2: SGHTA and FQGTGA. Losses at the gene ends were 5 bases for V and 1 base for J; bases not matched to a gene: 7. CDR3 size: 15 residues. DNA for the CDR3: TGTGCCAGCAGCCGAACCGGGACTATCCAAGAGACCCAGTACTTC. Encoded protein: CASSRTGTIQETQYF.

The chain combines TRBV6-1 with TRBJ1-5; D unclear. CDR3 length: 13 amino acids. V lost 1 base, J lost 9 bases, and 10 bases lay in between. Germline CDR1 MNHNS, CDR2 SASEGT. The CDR3 region is CASSEVFLRPQHF. The CDR3 bases are TGTGCCAGCAGTGAAGTCTTCCTGCGGCCCCAGCATTTT.

The rearrangement uses TRBV7-2 and TRBJ1-1; D ambiguous. Trimming took off 2 bases at V and 4 bases at J, with 11 bases between the two ends. This CDR3 is 14 amino acids long. Germline loops: CDR1 SGHTA, CDR2 FQGNSA. CDR3 sequence: CASSLSSPGTEAFF. The DNA of the CDR3 is TGTGCCAGCAGCTTAAGCAGCCCGGGCACTGAAGCTTTCTTT.

This clone showed up just a few times. The J gene is TRBJ1-1, the V gene TRBV5-1; TRBD1 matches at 8 bases. V dropped 4 bases and J dropped 3; count of bases not matched to a gene: 5. CDR1 SGHRS and CDR2 YFSETQ come from the germline V gene. The CDR3 has 14 residues. CDR3 protein: CASSTDRGYTEAFF. The CDR3 coding sequence is TGCGCCAGCAGCACCGACAGGGGTTACACTGAAGCTTTCTTT.